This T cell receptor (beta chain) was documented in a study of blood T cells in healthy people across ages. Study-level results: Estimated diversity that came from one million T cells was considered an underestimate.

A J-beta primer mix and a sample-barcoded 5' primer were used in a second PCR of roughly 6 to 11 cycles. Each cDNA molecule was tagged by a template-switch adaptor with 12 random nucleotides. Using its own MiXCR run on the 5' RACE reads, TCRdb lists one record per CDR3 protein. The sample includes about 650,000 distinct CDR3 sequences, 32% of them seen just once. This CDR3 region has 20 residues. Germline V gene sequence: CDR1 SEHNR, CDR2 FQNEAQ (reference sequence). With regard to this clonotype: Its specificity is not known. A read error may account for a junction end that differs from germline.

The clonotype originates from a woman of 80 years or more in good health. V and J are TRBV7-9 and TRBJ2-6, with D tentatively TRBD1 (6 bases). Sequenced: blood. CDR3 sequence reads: CASSFFDHRAYTTGTNVLTF. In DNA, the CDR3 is TGTGCCAGCAGCTTTTTTGATCACAGGGCTTATACCACTGGGACCAACGTCCTGACTTTC.